The clone carrying this T cell receptor beta chain was picked up a small number of times. Its matching antigen is unknown. The V and J ends lost 0 bases and 2 bases respectively, with 11 bases between them. Germline CDR1 and CDR2: DFQATT and SNEGSKA (reference sequence). The length of the CDR3 is 15 residues. The data derive from a study of post-analysis software for immune sequencing data. The wider study: Relapsing-remitting, secondary progressive and progressive-relapsing multiple sclerosis were all included among the disease courses. Points from the study as a whole: The study found significantly lower normalized Chao1 diversity in multiple sclerosis patients than in controls. Samples sharing a preparation batch grouped tightly together when assessed by F measure. Five or six TRBV segments, including TRBV5-6, TRBV5-1 and TRBV20-1, were more frequent in patients than controls.

Incorporated into the TCR beta cDNA libraries were unique molecular identifiers, which served to reduce PCR and sequencing biases. TCRdb re-analysed the PCR reads in MiXCR, keeping a single row per CDR3 protein. The sample carries about 800,000 distinct CDR3 sequences, about 32% recorded once. The sequenced sample was blood. This chain uses TRBV20-1 with TRBJ2-1; D call uncertain. This clonotype originated in a girl aged 10 to 17 with multiple sclerosis. The chain's CDR3 is CSARDPIFTYNEQFF. CDR3 nucleotide sequence: TGCAGTGCTAGAGATCCTATTTTCACCTACAATGAGCAGTTCTTC.